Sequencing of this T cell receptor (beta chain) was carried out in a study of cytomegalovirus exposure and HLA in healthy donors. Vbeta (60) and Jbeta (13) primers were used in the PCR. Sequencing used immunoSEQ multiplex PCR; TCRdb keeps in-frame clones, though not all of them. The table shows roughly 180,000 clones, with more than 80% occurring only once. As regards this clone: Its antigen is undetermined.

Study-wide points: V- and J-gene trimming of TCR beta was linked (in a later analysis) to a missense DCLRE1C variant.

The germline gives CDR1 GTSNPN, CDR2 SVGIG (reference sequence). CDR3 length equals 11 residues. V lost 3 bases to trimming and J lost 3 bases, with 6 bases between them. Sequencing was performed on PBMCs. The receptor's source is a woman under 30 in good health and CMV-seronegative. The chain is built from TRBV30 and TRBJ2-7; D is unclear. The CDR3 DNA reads TGTGCCTGGAGCTACGGCTACGAGCAGTACTTC. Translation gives CAWSYGYEQYF.